This T cell receptor (beta chain) came from a study of T cell responses to AZD1222 COVID-19 vaccine. Clones were sequenced by immunoSEQ multiplex PCR, and TCRdb holds only the in-frame ones, with some missing. The data contain about 100,000 clones, more than 75% of them seen just once; the ten biggest clones take up about a sixth. Whole-study results and caveats: Close to half of all spike-specific TCRs reportedly target regions of the variants that are unmutated. Donors were chiefly white British, with a greater number of females, and clonal diversity was perhaps underestimated. Across the whole spike, CD4 TCRs peaked at regions 160-218 and 743-854.

Germline lookup yields CDR1 SEHNR and CDR2 FQNEAQ (reference sequence). Trimming stripped 1 base from V and 11 bases from J, with 14 bases between. CDR3 length: 13 residues. This clone qualifies as medium-sized (0.01 to 0.1%). Its antigen is still unknown. This TCR came from an adult in good health. This chain connects TRBV7-9 to TRBJ1-1; no clear D. Sequenced here: peripheral blood, sampled on day 0 of AZD1222 vaccination. CDR3 sequence: CASSLVLANWAFF. CDR3 DNA: TGTGCCAGCAGCTTAGTGTTAGCGAACTGGGCTTTCTTT.